This T cell receptor (beta chain) was documented in a study of response to subunit inactivated influenza vaccine. This clonotype was seen many times. In TCRdb, the RT-PCR reads were re-called with MiXCR into one record per CDR3 protein. Seen here are some 200,000 distinct CDR3 sequences, roughly 12% observed once, and the top ten hold approximately 30%. Germline V gene lookup returns CDR1 SNHLY and CDR2 FYNNEI. CDR3 length: 15 amino acids. The germline V and J ends were trimmed by 2 bases and 4 bases, with 14 bases remaining between them. These data are also associated with another study on T cells expressing NK-cell markers. In that study: UMIs accompanied the 5'RACE template switching by which TCR beta cDNA was made. Researchers got TCR beta repertoires out of sorted CD3+CD56+NKG2C+, CD3+CD56+NKG2C- and CD3+CD56-NKG2C+ T cells.

J is TRBJ1-2 and V is TRBV2, with D tentatively TRBD1 (5 bases). The sequenced sample was CD8+ T cells sorted from PBMCs, obtained about 13 days after vaccination. The TCR sequence derives from a man aged 50 to 59 who received an inactivated influenza vaccine. This CDR3 is CASSENGGNAYGYTF. CDR3 bases: TGTGCCAGCAGTGAAAACGGGGGGAACGCCTATGGCTACACCTTC. Full variable domain (missing parts from reference TRBV2 and TRBJ1-2): EPEVTQTPSHQVTQMGQEVILRCVPISNHLYFYWYRQILGQKVEFLVSFYNNEISEKSEIFDDQFSVERPDGSNFTLKIRSTKLEDSAMYFCASSENGGNAYGYTFGSGTRLTVV.